One T cell receptor beta chain is described in this entry. Profiling relied on immunoSEQ multiplex PCR, and the TCRdb table lists in-frame clones only, not all of them. This table has about 99,000 clones, more than 95% appearing once. This sample is part of a study of OX40 agonist ivuxolimab in advanced cancers. The receptor was derived from an adult with an advanced solid tumor such as melanoma, head and neck, liver or kidney cancer. The source was CD4+ or CD8+ T cells sorted from blood, collected in a trial of the OX40 agonist ivuxolimab.

The CDR3 is CASSTHQNTEAFF. The CDR3 region has the DNA TGTGCCAGCAGTACGCACCAGAACACTGAAGCTTTCTTT. The genes are TRBV6-5 and TRBJ1-1; D uncertain. The CDR3 sequence is 13 residues long. The V gene's germline CDR1 is MNHEY and CDR2 SVGAGI. With 5 bases removed from V and 1 base from J, the gap between germline ends came to 8 bases.